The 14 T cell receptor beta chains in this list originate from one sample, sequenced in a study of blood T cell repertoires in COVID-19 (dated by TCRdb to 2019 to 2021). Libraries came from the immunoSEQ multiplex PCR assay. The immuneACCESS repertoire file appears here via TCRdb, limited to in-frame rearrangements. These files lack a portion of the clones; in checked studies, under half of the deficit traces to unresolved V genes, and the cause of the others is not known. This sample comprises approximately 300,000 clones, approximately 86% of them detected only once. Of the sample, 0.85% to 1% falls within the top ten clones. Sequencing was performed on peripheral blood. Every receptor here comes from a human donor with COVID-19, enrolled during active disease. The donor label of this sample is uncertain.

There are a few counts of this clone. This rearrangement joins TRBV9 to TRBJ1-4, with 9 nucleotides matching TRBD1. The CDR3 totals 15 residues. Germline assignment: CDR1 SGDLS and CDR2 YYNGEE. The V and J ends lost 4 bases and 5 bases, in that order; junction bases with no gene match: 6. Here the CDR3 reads CASSTPTGGNEKLFF. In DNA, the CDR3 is TGTGCCAGCAGCACCCCGACAGGGGGAAATGAAAAACTGTTTTTT.

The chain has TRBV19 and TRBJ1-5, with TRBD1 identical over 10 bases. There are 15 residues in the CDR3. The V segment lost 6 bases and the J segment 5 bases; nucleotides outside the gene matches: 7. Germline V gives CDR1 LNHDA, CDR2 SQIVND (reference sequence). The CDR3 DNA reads TGTGCCAGTAGCACGACAGGGGGCGCGGATCAGCCCCAGCATTTT. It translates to CASSTTGGADQPQHF. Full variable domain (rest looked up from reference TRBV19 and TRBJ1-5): DGGITQSPKYLFRKEGQNVTLSCEQNLNHDAMYWYRQDPGQGLRLIYYSQIVNDFQKGDIAEGYSVSREKKESFPLTVTSAQKNPTAFYLCASSTTGGADQPQHFGDGTRLSIL.

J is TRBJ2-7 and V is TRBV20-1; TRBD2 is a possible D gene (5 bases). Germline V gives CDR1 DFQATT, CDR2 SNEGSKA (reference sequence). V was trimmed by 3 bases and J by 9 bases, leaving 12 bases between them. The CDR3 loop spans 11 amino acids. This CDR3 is CSARSGLGQYF. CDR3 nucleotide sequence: TGCAGTGCTAGGTCCGGACTCGGGCAGTACTTC.

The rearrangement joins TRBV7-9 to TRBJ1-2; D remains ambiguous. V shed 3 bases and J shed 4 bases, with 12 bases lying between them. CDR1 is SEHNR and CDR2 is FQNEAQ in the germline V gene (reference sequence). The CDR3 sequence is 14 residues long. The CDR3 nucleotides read TGTGCCAGCAGCTTGGGCCAGGCGAGCTATGGCTACACCTTC. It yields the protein CASSLGQASYGYTF. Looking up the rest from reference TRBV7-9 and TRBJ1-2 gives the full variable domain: DTGVSQNPRHKITKRGQNVTFRCDPISEHNRLYWYRQTLGQGPEFLTYFQNEAQLEKSRLLSDRFSAERPKGSFSTLEIQRTEQGDSAMYLCASSLGQASYGYTFGSGTRLTVV.

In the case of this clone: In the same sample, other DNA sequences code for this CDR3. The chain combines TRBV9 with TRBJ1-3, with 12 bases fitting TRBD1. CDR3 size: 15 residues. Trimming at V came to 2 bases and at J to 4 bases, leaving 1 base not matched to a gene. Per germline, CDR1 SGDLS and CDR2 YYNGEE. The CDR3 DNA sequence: TGTGCCAGCAGCGTGGGGACAGGGGGCGGAAACACCATATATTTT. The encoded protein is CASSVGTGGGNTIYF.

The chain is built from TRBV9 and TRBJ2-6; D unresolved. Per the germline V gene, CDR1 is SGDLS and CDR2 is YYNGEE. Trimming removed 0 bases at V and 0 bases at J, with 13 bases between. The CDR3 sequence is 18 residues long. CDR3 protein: CASSVAPVFSSGANVLTF. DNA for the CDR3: TGTGCCAGCAGCGTAGCTCCAGTATTCTCCTCTGGGGCCAACGTCCTGACTTTC.

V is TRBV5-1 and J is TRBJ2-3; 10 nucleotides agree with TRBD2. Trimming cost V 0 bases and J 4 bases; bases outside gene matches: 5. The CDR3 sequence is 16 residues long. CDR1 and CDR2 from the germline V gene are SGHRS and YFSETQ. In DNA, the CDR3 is TGCGCCAGCAGCTTGGGGGGTAGCGGGAGGTCAGATACGCAGTATTTT. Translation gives CASSLGGSGRSDTQYF.

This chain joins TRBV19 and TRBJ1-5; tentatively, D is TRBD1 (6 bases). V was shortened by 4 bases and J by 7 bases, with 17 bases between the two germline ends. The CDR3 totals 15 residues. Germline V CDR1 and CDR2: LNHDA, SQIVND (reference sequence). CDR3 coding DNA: TGTGCCAGTAGTACGCCCAGGGGAGAGTGGCAGCCCCAGCATTTT. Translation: CASSTPRGEWQPQHF.

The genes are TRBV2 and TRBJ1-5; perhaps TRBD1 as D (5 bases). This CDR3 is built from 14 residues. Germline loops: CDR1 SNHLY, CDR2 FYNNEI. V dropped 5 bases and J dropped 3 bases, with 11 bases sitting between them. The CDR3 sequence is CASSSRQNNQPQHF. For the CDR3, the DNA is TGTGCCAGCAGTTCCAGACAGAACAATCAGCCCCAGCATTTT.

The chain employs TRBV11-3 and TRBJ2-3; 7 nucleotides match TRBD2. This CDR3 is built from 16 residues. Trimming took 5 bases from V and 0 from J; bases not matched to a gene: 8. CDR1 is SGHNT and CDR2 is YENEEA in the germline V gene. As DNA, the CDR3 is TGTGCCAGCAGCCCCTGGGCTAGCGGCAGCACAGATACGCAGTATTTT. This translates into CASSPWASGSTDTQYF.

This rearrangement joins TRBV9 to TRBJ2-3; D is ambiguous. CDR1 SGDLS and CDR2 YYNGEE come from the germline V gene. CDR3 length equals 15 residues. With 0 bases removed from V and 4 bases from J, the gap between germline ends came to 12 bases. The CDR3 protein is CASSVAGENSDTQYF. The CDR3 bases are TGTGCCAGCAGCGTAGCTGGAGAGAACTCAGATACGCAGTATTTT.

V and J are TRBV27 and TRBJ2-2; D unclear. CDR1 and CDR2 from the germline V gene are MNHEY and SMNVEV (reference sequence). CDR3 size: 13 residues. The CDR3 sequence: CATTDMNTGELFF. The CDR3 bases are TGTGCTACCACTGACATGAACACCGGGGAGCTGTTTTTT.

The CDR3 DNA follows: TGCGCCAGCAGCTTGGCCGGGGGAACCAATTCACCCCTCCACTTT. Its translation: CASSLAGGTNSPLHF. The chain has TRBV5-1 and TRBJ1-6; maybe TRBD1 (5 bases). The germline gives CDR1 SGHRS, CDR2 YFSETQ. There are 15 residues in the CDR3. Trimming removed 0 bases from V and 7 bases from J, with 11 bases in between.

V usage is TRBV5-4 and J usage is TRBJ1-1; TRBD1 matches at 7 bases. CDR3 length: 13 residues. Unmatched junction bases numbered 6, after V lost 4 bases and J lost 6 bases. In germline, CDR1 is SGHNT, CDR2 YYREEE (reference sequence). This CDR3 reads CASSPRGPSEAFF. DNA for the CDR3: TGTGCCAGCAGCCCTAGGGGGCCCTCTGAAGCTTTCTTT.